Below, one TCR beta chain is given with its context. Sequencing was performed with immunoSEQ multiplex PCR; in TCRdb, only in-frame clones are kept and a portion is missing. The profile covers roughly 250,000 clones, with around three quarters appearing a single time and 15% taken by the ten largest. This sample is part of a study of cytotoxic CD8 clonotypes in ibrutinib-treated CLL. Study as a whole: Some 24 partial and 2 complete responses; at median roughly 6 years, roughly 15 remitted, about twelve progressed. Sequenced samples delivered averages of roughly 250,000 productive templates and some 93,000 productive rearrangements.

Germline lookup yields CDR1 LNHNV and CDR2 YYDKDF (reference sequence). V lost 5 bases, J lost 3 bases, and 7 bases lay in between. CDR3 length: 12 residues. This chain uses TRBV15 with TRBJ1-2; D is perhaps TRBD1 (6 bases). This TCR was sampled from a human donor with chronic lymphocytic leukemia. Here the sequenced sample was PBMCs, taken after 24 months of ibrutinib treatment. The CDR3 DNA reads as TGTGCCACCAGCGGACAGCACTATGGCTACACCTTC. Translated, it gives CATSGQHYGYTF.